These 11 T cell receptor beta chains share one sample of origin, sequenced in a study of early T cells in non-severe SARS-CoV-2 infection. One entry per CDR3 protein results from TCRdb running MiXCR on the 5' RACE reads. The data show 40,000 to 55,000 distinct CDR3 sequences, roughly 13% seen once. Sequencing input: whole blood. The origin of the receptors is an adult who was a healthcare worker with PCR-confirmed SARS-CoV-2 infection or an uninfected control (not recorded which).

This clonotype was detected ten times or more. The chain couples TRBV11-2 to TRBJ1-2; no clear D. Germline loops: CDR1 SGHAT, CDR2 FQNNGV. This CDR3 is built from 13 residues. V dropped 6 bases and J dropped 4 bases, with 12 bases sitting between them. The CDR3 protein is CASSSGLAYGYTF. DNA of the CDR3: TGTGCCAGCAGTTCCGGACTAGCCTATGGCTACACCTTC. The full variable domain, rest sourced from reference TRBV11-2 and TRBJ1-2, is EAGVAQSPRYKIIEKRQSVAFWCNPISGHATLYWYQQILGQGPKLLIQFQNNGVVDDSQLPKDRFSAERLKGVDSTLKIQPAKLEDSAVYLCASSSGLAYGYTFGSGTRLTVV.

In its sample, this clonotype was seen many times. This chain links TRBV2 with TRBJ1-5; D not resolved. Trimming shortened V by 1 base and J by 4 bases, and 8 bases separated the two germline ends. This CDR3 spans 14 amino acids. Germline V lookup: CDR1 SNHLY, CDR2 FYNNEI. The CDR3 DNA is TGTGCCAGCAGTGAAGTCACTGTTAATCAGCCCCAGCATTTT. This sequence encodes CASSEVTVNQPQHF.

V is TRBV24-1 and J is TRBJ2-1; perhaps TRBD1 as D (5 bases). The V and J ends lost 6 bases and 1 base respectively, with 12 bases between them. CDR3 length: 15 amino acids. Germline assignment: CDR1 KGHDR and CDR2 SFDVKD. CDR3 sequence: CATSSKGESYNEQFF. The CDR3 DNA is TGTGCCACCAGTTCCAAAGGGGAATCCTACAATGAGCAGTTCTTC.

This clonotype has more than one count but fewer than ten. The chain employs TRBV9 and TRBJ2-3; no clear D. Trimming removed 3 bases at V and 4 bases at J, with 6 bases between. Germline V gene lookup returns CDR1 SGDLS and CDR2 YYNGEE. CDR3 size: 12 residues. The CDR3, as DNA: TGTGCCAGCAGCGGTGGTTCAGATACGCAGTATTTT. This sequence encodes CASSGGSDTQYF.

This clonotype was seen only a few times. Here the CDR3 reads CSAPTAGTEAEKLFF. The DNA for the CDR3 is TGCAGTGCACCGACAGCAGGGACGGAGGCTGAAAAACTGTTTTTT. This chain connects TRBV20-1 to TRBJ1-4, with D maybe TRBD1 (5 bases). This CDR3 is built from 15 residues. The ends were cut back, 6 bases at V and 7 bases at J, with 21 bases in the middle. Per germline, CDR1 DFQATT and CDR2 SNEGSKA (reference sequence).

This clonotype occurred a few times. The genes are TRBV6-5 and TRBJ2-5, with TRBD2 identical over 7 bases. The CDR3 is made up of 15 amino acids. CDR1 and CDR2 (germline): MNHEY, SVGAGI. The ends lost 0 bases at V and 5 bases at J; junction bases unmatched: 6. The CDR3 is CASSYSHAGEETQYF. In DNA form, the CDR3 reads TGTGCCAGCAGTTACTCGCATGCGGGGGAGGAGACCCAGTACTTC.

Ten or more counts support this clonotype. CDR3 sequence: CAWNVGHYSNQPQHF. The CDR3 DNA is TGTGCCTGGAATGTGGGTCATTATAGCAATCAGCCCCAGCATTTT. V is TRBV30 and J is TRBJ1-5, with D hard to call. Germline-derived CDR1 and CDR2 are GTSNPN and SVGIG (reference sequence). The CDR3 loop spans 15 amino acids. V shed 4 bases and J shed 0 bases, with 13 bases lying between them.

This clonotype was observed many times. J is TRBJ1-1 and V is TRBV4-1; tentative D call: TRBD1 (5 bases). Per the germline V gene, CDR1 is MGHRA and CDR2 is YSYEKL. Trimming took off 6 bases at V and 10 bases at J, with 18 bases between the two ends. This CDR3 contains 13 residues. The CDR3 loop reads CASSQIPGRGAFF. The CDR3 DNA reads TGCGCCAGCAGTCAAATACCGGGACGAGGAGCTTTCTTT.

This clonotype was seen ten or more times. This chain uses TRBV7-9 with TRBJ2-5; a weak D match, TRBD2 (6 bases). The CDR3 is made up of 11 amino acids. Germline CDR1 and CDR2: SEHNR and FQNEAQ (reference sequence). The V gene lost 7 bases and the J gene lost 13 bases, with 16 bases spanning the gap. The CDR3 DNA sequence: TGTGCCAGCACGGCGGGGACTCAAGGGTACTTC. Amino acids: CASTAGTQGYF.

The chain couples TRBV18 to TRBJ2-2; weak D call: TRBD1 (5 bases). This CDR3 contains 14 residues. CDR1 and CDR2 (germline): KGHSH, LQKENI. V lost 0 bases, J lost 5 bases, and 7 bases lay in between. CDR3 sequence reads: CASSPPAGTGELFF. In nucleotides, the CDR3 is TGTGCCAGCTCACCACCGGCAGGGACCGGGGAGCTGTTTTTT.

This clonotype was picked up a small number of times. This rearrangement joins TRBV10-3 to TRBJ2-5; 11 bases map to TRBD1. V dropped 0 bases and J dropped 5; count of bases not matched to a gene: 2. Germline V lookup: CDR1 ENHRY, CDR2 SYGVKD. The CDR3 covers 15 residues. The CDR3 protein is CAISESRTGGETQYF. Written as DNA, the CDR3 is TGTGCCATCAGTGAGTCAAGGACAGGGGGCGAGACCCAGTACTTC.